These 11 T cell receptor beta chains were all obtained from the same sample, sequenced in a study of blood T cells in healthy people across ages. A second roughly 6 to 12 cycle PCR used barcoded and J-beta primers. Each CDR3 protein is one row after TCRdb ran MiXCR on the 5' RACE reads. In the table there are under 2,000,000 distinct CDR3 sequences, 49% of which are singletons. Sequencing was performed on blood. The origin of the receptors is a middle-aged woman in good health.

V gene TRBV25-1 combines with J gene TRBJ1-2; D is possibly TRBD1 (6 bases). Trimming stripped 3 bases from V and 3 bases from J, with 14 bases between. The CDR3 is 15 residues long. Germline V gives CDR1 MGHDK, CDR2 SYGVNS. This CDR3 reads CASSETGGPYYGYTF. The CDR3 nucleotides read TGTGCCAGCAGTGAGACAGGTGGTCCTTACTATGGCTACACCTTC.

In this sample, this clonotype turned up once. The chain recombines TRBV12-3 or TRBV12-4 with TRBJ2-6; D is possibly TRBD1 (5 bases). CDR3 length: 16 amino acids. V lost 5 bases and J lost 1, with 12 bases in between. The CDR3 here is CASSRNQGSGANVLTF. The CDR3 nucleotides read TGTGCCAGCAGTCGGAATCAGGGTTCTGGGGCCAACGTCCTGACTTTC.

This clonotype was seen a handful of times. In DNA, the CDR3 is TGCAGTGCTGATAATACAGGGGTCGGCTACACCTTC. Its translation is CSADNTGVGYTF. The V call is TRBV20-1, the J call TRBJ1-2; TRBD1 aligns across 7 bases. The V gene's germline CDR1 is DFQATT and CDR2 SNEGSKA (reference sequence). This CDR3 region has 12 residues. Germline trimming cut 5 bases from V and 8 bases from J; bases unmatched to any gene: 8.

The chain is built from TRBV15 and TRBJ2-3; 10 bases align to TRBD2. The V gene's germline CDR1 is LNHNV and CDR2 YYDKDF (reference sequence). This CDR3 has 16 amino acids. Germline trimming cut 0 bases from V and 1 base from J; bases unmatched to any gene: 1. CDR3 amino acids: CATSRDLAGGTDTQYF. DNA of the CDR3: TGTGCCACCAGCAGAGATCTAGCGGGGGGCACAGATACGCAGTATTTT.

In nucleotides, the CDR3 is TGCGCCAGCAGCTTGGCCCGGGGTCTCGATGAGCAGTTCTTC. As protein: CASSLARGLDEQFF. The V call is TRBV5-1, the J call TRBJ2-1, with D possibly TRBD2 on 5 matching bases. Germline V gene sequence: CDR1 SGHRS, CDR2 YFSETQ. CDR3 size: 14 residues. V was cut by 0 bases and J by 8 bases, with 12 bases left in between.

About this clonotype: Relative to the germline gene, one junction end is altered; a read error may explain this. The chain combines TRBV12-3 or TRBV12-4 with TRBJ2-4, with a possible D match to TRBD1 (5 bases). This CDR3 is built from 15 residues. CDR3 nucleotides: TGTGCCGGCAGTTTGGATCCAGGGTGGAAAGAGTCCCAGTACTTC. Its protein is CAGSLDPGWKESQYF.

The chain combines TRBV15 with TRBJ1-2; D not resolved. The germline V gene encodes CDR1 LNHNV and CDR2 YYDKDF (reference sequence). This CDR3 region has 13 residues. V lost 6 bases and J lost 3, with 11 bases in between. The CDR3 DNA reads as TGTGCCACCAGATACACGGCCGACTATGGCTACACCTTC. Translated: CATRYTADYGYTF.

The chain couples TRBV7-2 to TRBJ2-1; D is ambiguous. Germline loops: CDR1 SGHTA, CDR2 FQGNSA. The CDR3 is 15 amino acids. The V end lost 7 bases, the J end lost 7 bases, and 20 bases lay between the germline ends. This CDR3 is CASTPPLALGNEQFF. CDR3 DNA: TGTGCCAGCACGCCACCCCTCGCTCTGGGGAATGAGCAGTTCTTC.

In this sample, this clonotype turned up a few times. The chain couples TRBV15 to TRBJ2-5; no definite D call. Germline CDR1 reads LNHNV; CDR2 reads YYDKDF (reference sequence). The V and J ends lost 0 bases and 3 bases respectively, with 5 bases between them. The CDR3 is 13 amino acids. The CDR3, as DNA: TGTGCCACCAGCAGAGACGTTGAAGAGACCCAGTACTTC. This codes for CATSRDVEETQYF.

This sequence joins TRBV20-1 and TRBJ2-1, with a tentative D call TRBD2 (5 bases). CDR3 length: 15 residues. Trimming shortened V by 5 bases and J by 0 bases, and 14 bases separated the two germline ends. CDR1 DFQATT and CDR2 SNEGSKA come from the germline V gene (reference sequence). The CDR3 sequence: CSALSAAGSYNEQFF. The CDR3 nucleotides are TGCAGTGCTCTTTCAGCGGCAGGCTCCTACAATGAGCAGTTCTTC.

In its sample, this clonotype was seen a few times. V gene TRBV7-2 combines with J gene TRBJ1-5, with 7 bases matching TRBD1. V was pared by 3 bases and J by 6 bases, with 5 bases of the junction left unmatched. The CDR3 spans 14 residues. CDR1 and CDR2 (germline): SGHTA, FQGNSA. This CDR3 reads CASSFRQGGQPQHF. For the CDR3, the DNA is TGTGCCAGCAGCTTCCGACAGGGAGGTCAGCCCCAGCATTTT.